These 26 T cell receptor beta chains share one sample of origin, sequenced in a study of T cells in Graves' hyperthyroidism and ophthalmopathy. RNA transcripts served as the template for amplifying TCR beta CDR3 regions. Primed by the HTBI set, a first-round RT-PCR was run on the TCR CDR3. TCRdb re-called the multiplex PCR reads with MiXCR, one entry per CDR3 protein. Of 400,000 to 550,000 distinct CDR3 sequences listed, roughly 24% are singletons. The sample taken for sequencing was blood. The receptors were sampled from a woman younger than 45 with Graves' ophthalmopathy.

Turning to this clonotype: One end of the junction does not line up with germline, which may come from a read error. V usage is TRBV6-1 and J usage is TRBJ1-2; TRBD1 agrees at 10 bases. Germline values: CDR1 MNHNS, CDR2 SASEGT. The CDR3 sequence is 14 residues long. This CDR3 reads CATSDQGTGDGYTF. CDR3 in DNA: TGTGCCACCAGTGACCAGGGGACAGGGGATGGCTACACCTTC.

Concerning this clonotype itself: A single base separates this from a much larger clone, so it may be a read error. The genes are TRBV13 and TRBJ1-3; 8 bases line up with TRBD1. In germline, CDR1 is PRHDT, CDR2 FYEKMQ (reference sequence). The CDR3 consists of 14 residues. The CDR3: CASSFRGRANTICF. CDR3 nucleotide sequence: TGTGCCAGCAGCTTCAGGGGGCGAGCAAACACCATATGTTTT.

This clonotype was recorded many times. The CDR3 sequence is CASSELLGNSPLHF. The CDR3 DNA follows: TGTGCCAGCAGTGAGCTTTTGGGGAACTCACCCCTCCACTTT. The chain combines TRBV2 with TRBJ1-6; unclear D gene. The germline V gene has CDR1 SNHLY and CDR2 FYNNEI. CDR3 length equals 14 residues. Trimming cost V 3 bases and J 10 bases, with 13 bases left between them.

This clonotype was counted ten times or more. The chain carries TRBV6-5 and TRBJ2-5; tentatively, D is TRBD1 or TRBD2 (6 bases each). CDR1 is MNHEY and CDR2 is SVGAGI in the germline V gene. Trimming shortened V by 6 bases and J by 5 bases, and 19 bases separated the two germline ends. This CDR3 spans 15 amino acids. CDR3 DNA sequence: TGTGCCAGCAGCCTACTTACCGGGGGCGGGGAGACCCAGTACTTC. Amino acids: CASSLLTGGGETQYF.

The rearrangement links TRBV3-1 to TRBJ1-2; 9 bases line up with TRBD1. Germline V gives CDR1 LGHDT, CDR2 YNNKEL (reference sequence). There are 15 residues in the CDR3. J lost 4 bases, V lost 7 bases, and 10 bases had no gene match. Here the CDR3 reads CASNTGTGPLYGYTF. CDR3 nucleotide sequence: TGTGCCAGCAACACCGGGACAGGGCCCCTCTATGGCTACACCTTC.

This clonotype was seen at least ten times. CDR3 loop: CSLPPGRLNYGYTF. For the CDR3, the DNA is TGCAGCCTTCCTCCGGGGCGATTAAACTATGGCTACACCTTC. This chain uses TRBV20-1 with TRBJ1-2; a possible D gene is TRBD1 (5 bases). Germline V CDR1 and CDR2: DFQATT, SNEGSKA (reference sequence). The CDR3 contains 14 residues.

This clonotype has more than one count but fewer than ten. J is TRBJ1-4 and V is TRBV12-3 or TRBV12-4; TRBD1 might be the D (6 bases). V was clipped by 7 bases and J by 10 bases, with 22 bases between them. There are 15 residues in the CDR3. Here the CDR3 DNA reads TGTGCCAGCACCTTAACAGGGAGGGTCGACGGAAAACTGTTTTTT. Its translation is CASTLTGRVDGKLFF.

There are many counts of this clonotype. J is TRBJ1-2 and V is TRBV5-5; maybe TRBD1 (6 bases). V dropped 4 bases and J dropped 0 bases, with 10 bases sitting between them. The CDR3 is made up of 14 amino acids. Germline-derived CDR1 and CDR2 are SGHKS and YYEKEE (reference sequence). CDR3 region: CASSPWTANYGYTF. The CDR3, as DNA: TGTGCCAGCAGCCCATGGACAGCTAACTATGGCTACACCTTC.

This clonotype was found many times. The genes are TRBV29-1 and TRBJ2-2, with D uncertain. Germline CDR1 and CDR2: SQVTM and ANQGSEA. The ends were cut back, 5 bases at V and 0 bases at J, with 16 bases in the middle. The CDR3 covers 16 residues. The CDR3 region is CSVSGTHDANTGELFF. DNA for the CDR3: TGCAGCGTTTCCGGTACACACGATGCGAACACCGGGGAGCTGTTTTTT.

This clonotype has at least ten counts. The chain is built from TRBV4-1 and TRBJ1-2; tentatively, D is TRBD1 (5 bases). V lost 2 bases to trimming and J lost 3 bases, with 10 bases between them. This CDR3 region has 14 residues. Germline V lookup: CDR1 MGHRA, CDR2 YSYEKL. CDR3 coding DNA: TGCGCCAGCAGCCAAAGTGAGACAGACTATGGCTACACCTTC. Translated, it gives CASSQSETDYGYTF.

Of note for this clonotype: A much more abundant neighbour one base away suggests this may be a read error. The V gene is TRBV6-1, the J gene TRBJ2-2, with D possibly matching TRBD1 (7 bases). This CDR3 has 16 residues. Trimming cost V 6 bases and J 6 bases, with 20 bases left between them. Germline CDR1 MNHNS, CDR2 SASEGT. Here the CDR3 DNA reads TGTGCCAGCAGCTCTTCGGAGGGGGCCGCTTCCGGGGAGCTGTTTTTT. It translates to CASSSSEGAASGELFF.

With respect to this clonotype: One end of the junction fails to match germline, which may point to a read error. The genes are TRBV24-1 and TRBJ1-2, with 8 bases identical to TRBD1. Germline CDR1 reads KGHDR; CDR2 reads SFDVKD. CDR3 length equals 13 residues. The CDR3: CASSFQGAGGYTF. CDR3 nucleotide sequence: TGTGCCAGCAGTTTTCAGGGGGCGGGTGGCTACACCTTC.

This clonotype was recorded at least ten times. J is TRBJ1-2 and V is TRBV20-1, with a tentative D call TRBD1 (5 bases). CDR1 and CDR2 (germline): DFQATT, SNEGSKA (reference sequence). V shed 0 bases and J shed 1 base, with 12 bases lying between them. This CDR3 has 15 amino acids. The DNA for the CDR3 is TGCAGTGCTAGAGAGGGACTACAGCTTAACTATGGCTACACCTTC. Translated: CSAREGLQLNYGYTF.

The CDR3 bases are TGTGCCAGCAGTCAGGGCTTTACCGGGGAGCTGTTTTTT. This gives the protein CASSQGFTGELFF. This chain uses TRBV12-3 or TRBV12-4 with TRBJ2-2; D is possibly TRBD1 (5 bases). The CDR3 has 13 residues. V shed 5 bases and J shed 5 bases, with 9 bases lying between them.

This clonotype was seen just once. The chain is built from TRBV3-1 and TRBJ2-7, with TRBD2 identical over 7 bases. There are 15 residues in the CDR3. V lost 1 base to trimming and J lost 4 bases; unmatched junction nucleotides: 7. The germline V gene has CDR1 LGHDT and CDR2 YNNKEL (reference sequence). The CDR3 DNA reads TGTGCCAGCAGCCAAGGTCAAGCGGGGCTTTACGAGCAGTACTTC. Its translation is CASSQGQAGLYEQYF.

This chain connects TRBV6-1 to TRBJ1-2; D is unclear. The ends were cut back, 6 bases at V and 0 bases at J, with 8 bases in the middle. Germline V gene lookup returns CDR1 MNHNS and CDR2 SASEGT. The length of the CDR3 is 13 residues. The CDR3 protein is CASSDIANYGYTF. The CDR3 DNA is TGTGCCAGCAGCGACATCGCTAACTATGGCTACACCTTC.

There are many counts of this clonotype. The V and J genes are TRBV9 and TRBJ1-2; possible D gene TRBD1, 6 bases. The CDR3 extends over 12 amino acids. The V gene lost 0 bases and the J gene lost 13 bases, with 13 bases spanning the gap. CDR1 is SGDLS and CDR2 is YYNGEE in the germline V gene. The CDR3 is CASSVGRGRITF. CDR3 nucleotide sequence: TGTGCCAGCAGCGTAGGTCGGGGGCGAATCACCTTC.

The CDR3 spells CASSLALHTFEQYF. The CDR3 nucleotides read TGTGCCAGCAGTTTGGCGCTGCACACCTTCGAGCAGTACTTC. The chain is built from TRBV12-3 or TRBV12-4 and TRBJ2-7, with D hard to call. With 3 bases removed from V and 6 bases from J, the gap between germline ends came to 15 bases. The CDR3 runs 14 residues.

This clonotype was detected ten times or more. The chain combines TRBV12-3 or TRBV12-4 with TRBJ2-6, with D perhaps matching TRBD1 (6 bases). Deletions cut 6 bases from V and 4 bases from J, with 13 bases between. The CDR3 has 15 amino acids. This CDR3 is CASRDTGPGANVLTF. The CDR3 bases are TGTGCCAGCAGGGATACAGGGCCCGGGGCCAACGTCCTGACTTTC.

In this sample, this clonotype turned up many times. The chain has TRBV28 and TRBJ2-7; TRBD1 matches 10 bases. CDR1 is MDHEN, CDR2 SYDVKM, per germline. The V segment lost 6 bases and the J segment 5 bases; nucleotides outside the gene matches: 7. This CDR3 region has 14 residues. CDR3 in DNA: TGTGCCAGCAGCCGGCGGACAGGGGGGAACGAGCAGTACTTC. This encodes CASSRRTGGNEQYF. The full variable domain, in which reference TRBV28 and TRBJ2-7 provide the parts outside the CDR3, is DVKVTQSSRYLVKRTGEKVFLECVQDMDHENMFWYRQDPGLGLRLIYFSYDVKMKEKGDIPEGYSVSREKKERFSLILESASTNQTSMYLCASSRRTGGNEQYFGPGTRLTVT.

This sequence joins TRBV9 and TRBJ1-2, with a weak D call TRBD1 (6 bases). Deletions cut 1 base from V and 3 bases from J, with 13 bases between. This CDR3 comprises 15 residues. Germline CDR1 and CDR2: SGDLS and YYNGEE. The CDR3, as DNA: TGTGCCAGCAGCGTACACAGGGATTTTGACTATGGCTACACCTTC. Protein sequence: CASSVHRDFDYGYTF.

This clonotype was counted a few times. The chain is built from TRBV20-1 and TRBJ2-2, with D possibly being TRBD2 (6 bases). V was trimmed by 3 bases and J by 4 bases, leaving 15 bases between them. CDR3 length: 15 residues. CDR1 is DFQATT, CDR2 SNEGSKA, per germline (reference sequence). CDR3 amino acids: CSASQTFGGTGELFF. For the CDR3, the DNA is TGCAGTGCTAGCCAAACATTCGGGGGCACCGGGGAGCTGTTTTTT.

The chain is built from TRBV10-3 and TRBJ1-2; D might be TRBD1 (5 bases). CDR3 length: 13 amino acids. Trimming pared 6 bases from V and 4 bases from J, leaving 12 bases between. CDR1 and CDR2 (germline): ENHRY, SYGVKD. As DNA, the CDR3 is TGTGCCATCAGCTCAGGGACGGTCTATGGCTACACCTTC. It yields the protein CAISSGTVYGYTF.

This clonotype was seen more than once but under ten times. The chain uses TRBV15 and TRBJ2-2, with D tentatively TRBD1 (5 bases). V lost 0 bases and J 6 bases, leaving 11 bases between the germline ends. The CDR3 is made up of 15 amino acids. Germline V CDR1 and CDR2: LNHNV, YYDKDF (reference sequence). CDR3 in DNA: TGTGCCACCAGCAGAGACCACAGGTCCGCCGGGGAGCTGTTTTTT. It codes for CATSRDHRSAGELFF.

At least ten counts were recorded for this clonotype. The chain carries TRBV20-1 and TRBJ2-5; tentative D call: TRBD1 (5 bases). The V end was cut by 4 bases, the J end by 9 bases, with 18 bases between. The CDR3 extends over 13 amino acids. Germline values: CDR1 DFQATT, CDR2 SNEGSKA (reference sequence). In nucleotides, the CDR3 is TGCAGTGCTACCAGCTCTGGGGAAGGGGCCCAGTACTTC. As protein: CSATSSGEGAQYF.

This clonotype has a count of ten or more. V usage is TRBV6-2 or TRBV6-3 and J usage is TRBJ1-5; D is unresolved. The V end was cut by 6 bases, the J end by 0 bases, with 12 bases between. Germline loops: CDR1 MNHEY, CDR2 SVGEGT. There are 15 residues in the CDR3. CDR3 DNA: TGTGCCAGCAGCCGAACAGAGCATAGCAATCAGCCCCAGCATTTT. It translates to CASSRTEHSNQPQHF.